This passage covers 3 T cell receptor beta chains from one sample sequenced in a study of cytomegalovirus exposure and HLA in healthy donors. Amplification used 60 Vbeta primers and 13 Jbeta primers. Clones were sequenced by immunoSEQ multiplex PCR, and TCRdb holds only the in-frame ones, with some missing. In all, the sample yields about 40,000 clones. Sequenced: PBMCs. The receptor set was obtained from a man aged 25-45 years in good health and CMV-seronegative.

The chain joins TRBV6-6 to TRBJ1-4; 9 bases map to TRBD1. This CDR3 spans 15 amino acids. Looked up from germline, CDR1 is MNHNY and CDR2 is SVGAGI (reference sequence). V was clipped by 5 bases and J by 8 bases; unmatched bases: 9. This CDR3 reads CASSKTGGIGEKLFF. The CDR3 coding sequence is TGTGCCAGCAGTAAAACAGGGGGCATTGGGGAAAAACTGTTTTTT.

CDR3 DNA sequence: TGTGCCAGCAGTGAAGAGAGCGGGGGGGCTAAGGAGCAGTACTTC. This translates into CASSEESGGAKEQYF. This chain joins TRBV6-1 and TRBJ2-7, with 10 bases that match TRBD2. Germline trimming cut 1 base from V and 7 bases from J; bases unmatched to any gene: 7. Per germline, CDR1 MNHNS and CDR2 SASEGT. The CDR3 consists of 15 residues.

This chain uses TRBV5-1 with TRBJ2-7, with 10 nucleotides matching TRBD1. V lost 7 bases and J lost 7; bases outside the gene matches: 11. Looked up from germline, CDR1 is SGHRS and CDR2 is YFSETQ. The CDR3 is made up of 14 amino acids. The CDR3, as DNA: TGCGCCAGCCAAAGAGACAGGGGGCAGAGGGAGCAGTACTTC. Amino acid sequence: CASQRDRGQREQYF.